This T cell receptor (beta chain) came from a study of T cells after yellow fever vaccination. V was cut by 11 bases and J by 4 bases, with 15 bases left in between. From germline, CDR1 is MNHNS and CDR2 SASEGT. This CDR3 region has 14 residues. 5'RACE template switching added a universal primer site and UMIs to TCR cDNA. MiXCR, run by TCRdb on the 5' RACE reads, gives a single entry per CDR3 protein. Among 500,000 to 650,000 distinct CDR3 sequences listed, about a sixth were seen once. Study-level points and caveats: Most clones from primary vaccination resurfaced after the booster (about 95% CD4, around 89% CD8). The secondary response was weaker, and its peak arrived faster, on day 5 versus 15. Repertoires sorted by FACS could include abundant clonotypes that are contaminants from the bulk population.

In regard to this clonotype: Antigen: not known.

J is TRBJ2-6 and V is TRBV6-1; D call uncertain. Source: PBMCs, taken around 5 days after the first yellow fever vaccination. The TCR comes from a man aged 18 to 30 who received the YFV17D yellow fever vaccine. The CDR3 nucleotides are TGTGCCGCCACCGTGAGGTTGGGGGCCAACGTCCTGACTTTC. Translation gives CAATVRLGANVLTF.